A selection of T cell receptor beta chains follows, all from one sample in a study of blood T cell repertoires in COVID-19. Sequencing used immunoSEQ multiplex PCR; TCRdb keeps in-frame clones, though not all of them. The sample records more than 300,000 clones, more than 70% being singletons. The sequenced material came from peripheral blood. These receptors came from a woman aged 65 to 85 with COVID-19, enrolled during active disease. Each CDR3 is given without its conserved first and last residue. D genes are given only for firm matches. Clone size, where shown, is once, few, many, or a class for clones that have expanded.

TRBD1	TRBJ1-5	once	TRBV19	ASSAGTGGSANSNQPQH
TRBD1	TRBJ1-1	once	TRBV5-1	ASSFETGMMQAF
NA	TRBJ1-2	NA	TRBV7-6	ASSLWGGEDGYT
TRBD1	TRBJ2-7	NA	TRBV25-1	ASSEKGQGYEQY
NA	TRBJ2-7	few	TRBV11-2	ASSLGDLLSYEQY
TRBD2	TRBJ2-3	NA	TRBV15	ATSRTLAGGSDTQY
TRBD1	TRBJ2-2	NA	TRBV24-1	ATSDPGTGTGELF
TRBD1	TRBJ1-1	NA	TRBV5-1	ASSFLSGTGAVSTEAF
NA	TRBJ1-6	NA	TRBV18	ASSPGGGTDSPLH
TRBD1	TRBJ1-1	NA	TRBV27	ASSWDSMNTEAF
NA	TRBJ1-1	NA	TRBV4-2	ASSQETAVNTEAF
NA	TRBJ1-3	NA	TRBV12-5	ASFRQTSPGNTIY
NA	TRBJ2-7	NA	TRBV19	ASRTTGGGHEQY
NA	TRBJ2-6	once	TRBV10-3	AISELAGVGANVLT
NA	TRBJ2-5	NA	TRBV24-1	ATSDSDSRETQY
TRBD2	TRBJ2-1	NA	TRBV24-1	ATSDLSGGANEQF
NA	TRBJ1-5	NA	TRBV7-2	ASSFQYHSNQPQH
NA	TRBJ2-7	NA	TRBV5-1	ASSLHEARGLSSYEQY
NA	TRBJ2-5	NA	TRBV5-6	ASSLQDQETQY
TRBD1	TRBJ2-7	NA	TRBV6-7	ASLQGAYFEQY
TRBD1	TRBJ2-2	NA	TRBV19	ASRRDRGTGELF
TRBD1	TRBJ1-5	NA	TRBV19	ASSMKDRGVGQPQH
NA	TRBJ2-6	NA	TRBV29-1	SVEFHSGANVLT
TRBD2	TRBJ2-7	NA	TRBV6-5	ASRPGLASFEQY
NA	TRBJ1-6	once	TRBV18	ASSPGVNSPLH
TRBD1	TRBJ1-2	NA	TRBV6-5	ASSYGTGTGYT
NA	TRBJ2-2	NA	TRBV10-3	AITETGSAGELF
TRBD1	TRBJ1-2	few	TRBV7-2	ASSVSSDRGRIGYT
TRBD2	TRBJ2-3	NA	TRBV27	ASSLLRGGVDTQY
TRBD1	TRBJ1-5	NA	TRBV7-6	ASSFTGGQPQH
NA	TRBJ2-2	NA	TRBV6-5	ASSYGQNVGGELF
NA	TRBJ1-5	NA	TRBV30	AWSWGQRGNSNQPQH
NA	TRBJ1-4	NA	TRBV2	ASSSQGGEKLF
TRBD2	TRBJ2-3	NA	TRBV7-2	ASSLSGGKTDTQY
NA	TRBJ1-2	NA	TRBV5-4	ASSQDMLYGYT
NA	TRBJ1-1	NA	TRBV30	AWSVSGYTEAF
TRBD2	TRBJ2-7	NA	TRBV5-1	ASSSAGGVTYEQY
NA	TRBJ2-7	NA	TRBV5-8	ASSSGYEQY
NA	TRBJ1-2	NA	TRBV6-5	ASTGGATGYGYT
TRBD2	TRBJ2-1	NA	TRBV11-3	ASSSSGSLAGARDEQF
NA	TRBJ1-1	NA	TRBV7-3	ASSLNRGTNTEAF
TRBD1	TRBJ1-6	once	TRBV5-5	ASSLVNDRDPLH
TRBD1	TRBJ2-5	once	TRBV18	ASSPLGTVQETQY
NA	TRBJ1-1	once	TRBV19	ASSPLTGTEAF
NA	TRBJ1-1	NA	TRBV2	ASSEVGGDTEAF
TRBD1	TRBJ1-4	NA	TRBV6-5	ASRSGTGVEKLF
NA	TRBJ2-1	NA	TRBV6-6	ASQNRASSYNEQF
TRBD1	TRBJ2-3	NA	TRBV6-6	ASIGTGGPDTQY
NA	TRBJ1-5	NA	TRBV12-5	ASRNQGQGFQPQH
TRBD2	TRBJ2-4	NA	TRBV7-3	ASSLRRLAGTKNIQY
NA	TRBJ2-7	NA	TRBV6-5	ASRVGDEQY
NA	TRBJ2-5	NA	TRBV5-1	ASSLVGGRETQY
TRBD1	TRBJ2-2	NA	TRBV18	ASSPLKQGAAGELF
NA	TRBJ1-2	NA	TRBV30	AWLESGTGNYGYT